This T cell receptor (beta chain) derives from a study of blood T cell repertoires in COVID-19 (dated by TCRdb to the early 2020s). Context from the whole study: Samples from collaborators originated in the United States, Italy and Spain and spanned both the acute and convalescent phases of COVID-19. A freely available public database, intended as a resource for researchers studying the immune response to SARS-CoV-2, is where the repertoires were released. Where available, HLA class I and class II types were obtained from metadata supplied by the sample provider rather than from assay-based typing. Samples came from the ongoing ImmuneRACE study (first 160 participants) plus 1,254 subjects from 6 global collaborators. Nearly every sample came with metadata listing a de-identified subject ID, COVID-19 status, age in years and sex. The material from the prospective study consisted of cDNA or gDNA derived from T cells, B-cell-depleted T cells, or PBMCs. The dataset comprised deeply sampled blood TCRbeta repertoires from subjects exposed to, actively infected with, or recovered from COVID-19.

TCRbeta CDR3 regions were amplified from genomic DNA by means of the immunoSEQ Assay, a bias-controlled multiplex PCR. In the original analysis: The number of nucleated cells in each sample was estimated by amplification of reference gene primers within the assay. Sequence reads were collapsed and filtered to measure the absolute abundance of every unique TCRbeta CDR3 rearrangement. For each sample, productive Simpson clonality was calculated as the square root of Simpson's diversity index over productive rearrangements. Here the immuneACCESS table is served through TCRdb, limited to in-frame sequences with V and J called. Missing clones are a known gap in these copies; in checked studies unresolved V genes cover under half, and the rest lacks a known reason. The V and J calls and clone size were taken over from that table, and D and trimming were inferred from the DNA. In all, the sample holds some 250,000 clones, and more than 80% of those were seen once. Clones ranked in the top ten supply 2.2% of the sample.

From a lookup of the germline V gene (reference sequence), CDR1 and CDR2 are LNHNV and YYDKDF. From the cysteine up to the phenylalanine, the CDR3 has a length of 11 residues. CDR3 DNA is the only sequence kept; it has 33 bases, read in frame from the first base. A second Seattle source provided samples from volunteer blood donors who had recovered from COVID-19. Collaborating institutions collected whole blood in K2EDTA tubes following their own protocols. For TCRbeta analysis, collaborators shipped samples in one of three forms: frozen whole blood, isolated PBMCs, or DNA extracted from either of those sample types. Broad study findings and their caveats: The amount of clinical and demographic metadata varied by source and participant and was provided uncurated.

This clone has just a few counts. Its antigen specificity is not known. The junction departs from the called germline gene at one end, perhaps through a read error. This receptor was obtained from a man aged 30 to 39 who had recovered from COVID-19. The source material was peripheral blood. Recombination connected TRBV15 to TRBJ1-1, and 11 junctional nucleotides match TRBD1. The DNA is as follows: TGTGCCACCAGTCGGGACAGGGGGTTCATCTTT. Protein translation: CATSRDRGFIF. Here the CDR3 is joined to the reference TRBV15 and TRBJ1-1 genes, and the full variable domain is: DAMVIQNPRYQVTQFGKPVTLSCSQTLNHNVMYWYQQKSSQAPKLLFHYYDKDFNNEADTPDNFQSRRPNTSFCFLDIRSPGLGDTAMYLCATSRDRGFIFGQGTRLTVV.